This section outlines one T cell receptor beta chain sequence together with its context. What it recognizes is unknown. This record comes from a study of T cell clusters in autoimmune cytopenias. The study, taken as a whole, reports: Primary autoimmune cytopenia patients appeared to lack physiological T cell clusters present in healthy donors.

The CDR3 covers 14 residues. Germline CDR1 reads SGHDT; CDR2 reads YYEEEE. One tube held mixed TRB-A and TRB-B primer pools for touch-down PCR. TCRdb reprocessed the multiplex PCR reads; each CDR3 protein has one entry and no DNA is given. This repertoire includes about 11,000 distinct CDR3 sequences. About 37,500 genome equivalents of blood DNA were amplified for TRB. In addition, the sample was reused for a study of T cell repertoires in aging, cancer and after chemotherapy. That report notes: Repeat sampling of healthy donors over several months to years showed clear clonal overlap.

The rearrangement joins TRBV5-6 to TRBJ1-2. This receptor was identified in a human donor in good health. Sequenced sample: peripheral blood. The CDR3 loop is CASSLGSRSYGYTF.